This T cell receptor beta chain was sequenced during a study of lymphopenia after photon versus proton radiotherapy. V lost 5 bases, J lost 3 bases, and 7 bases lay in between. This CDR3 comprises 12 residues. The germline gives CDR1 MDHEN, CDR2 SYDVKM. The data were produced by immunoSEQ multiplex PCR, yet TCRdb's version contains in-frame clones alone and is incomplete. The sample carries about 39,000 clones, 80% to 95% recorded once. Study-wide points: Post-nadir diversity loss with photons came from oligoclonal expansion, particularly CD8+ Temra cells. A bigger post-nadir fall in TCR diversity correlated inversely with survival time in deceased patients. Survival link was tested only in deceased patients; proton benefit remains a possibility. Relative stability marked proton patients; photon patients lost diversity and naive cells.

A word on this clone: Its target is not known.

The TCR was taken from a man aged 60 to 75 with cholangiocarcinoma. This chain connects TRBV28 to TRBJ1-1; D not resolved. The sequenced sample was peripheral blood, obtained from a patient treated with photon-based radiotherapy. CDR3 region: CASSQTYTEAFF. The CDR3 DNA is TGTGCCAGCAGTCAGACCTACACTGAAGCTTTCTTT.